What follows is one T cell receptor (beta chain) and its context. A process of 5'RACE template switching, which added a universal primer site and UMIs, was used to make TCR cDNA. Via MiXCR, TCRdb re-called the 5' RACE reads, giving one row per CDR3 protein. Here the sample spans 300,000 to 350,000 distinct CDR3 sequences, approximately 4.5% being singletons. The CDR3 covers 15 residues. CDR1 and CDR2 from the germline V gene are DFQATT and SNEGSKA (reference sequence). The junction had 8 bases not matched to a gene; V was cut back by 3 bases and J by 5 bases. These data belong to a study of T cells after yellow fever vaccination.

Sequencing used PBMCs, obtained 15 days after the yellow fever booster vaccination. This chain connects TRBV20-1 to TRBJ2-1; TRBD2 aligns across 9 bases. The clonotype comes from a man younger than 30 who received the YFV17D yellow fever vaccine. The DNA for the CDR3 is TGCAGTGCTAGGGGAGCGGGGGGTCACCACAATGAGCAGTTCTTC. This sequence encodes CSARGAGGHHNEQFF.